A single sample is the source of the 24 T cell receptor beta chains below, sequenced in a study of cytomegalovirus exposure and HLA in healthy donors. With 60 Vbeta and 13 Jbeta primers, the PCR was carried out. Assay used: immunoSEQ multiplex PCR; TCRdb lists only in-frame clones, some missing. The sample includes approximately 110,000 clones, roughly 80% of them seen just once. Sequenced material: PBMCs. Receptors originate from a woman in her fifties or sixties in good health and CMV-seropositive.

V and J are TRBV2 and TRBJ2-5; TRBD1 aligns across 9 bases. The J call is in doubt because the DNA end fits TRBJ2-7 better. Germline V gene data show CDR1 as SNHLY and CDR2 as FYNNEI. The CDR3 totals 15 residues. The CDR3 DNA reads as TGTGCCAGCAGTAACCGGGACAGGGAACCCTACGAGCAGTACTTC. Translation: CASSNRDREPYEQYF.

This chain connects TRBV15 to TRBJ1-5; a possible D gene is TRBD1 (6 bases). The CDR3 sequence is 13 residues long. In germline, CDR1 is LNHNV, CDR2 YYDKDF (reference sequence). Trimming shortened V by 11 bases and J by 3 bases, and 14 bases separated the two germline ends. The CDR3 region has the DNA TGTGCCGTCGCCACAGGGTCCAATCAGCCCCAGCATTTT. This sequence encodes CAVATGSNQPQHF.

This clone was seen more than once but under ten times. The junction differs from germline at one of its ends, possibly a read error. The chain couples TRBV14 to TRBJ2-4; perhaps TRBD1 as D (5 bases). CDR1 SGHDN and CDR2 FVKESK come from the germline V gene. This CDR3 comprises 13 residues. The CDR3 DNA reads as TGTGCCAGCAGGAGTCTGACAGAAAACAGTCAGTACTTC. It is translated as CASRSLTENSQYF.

The chain recombines TRBV6-5 with TRBJ2-1; 11 bases agree with TRBD2. Trimming removed 0 bases from V and 9 bases from J; junction bases left unmatched: 7. The CDR3 length is 16 residues. Looked up from germline, CDR1 is MNHEY and CDR2 is SVGAGI. The CDR3 nucleotides are TGTGCCAGCAGTTACTCGGTAGCGGGAGGGAGTGGTGAGCAGTTCTTC. Residues: CASSYSVAGGSGEQFF.

This chain connects TRBV11-2 to TRBJ1-6, with D possibly being TRBD1 (5 bases). Deletions cut 3 bases from V and 19 bases from J, with 16 bases between. Germline CDR1 reads SGHAT; CDR2 reads FQNNGV. This CDR3 comprises 12 residues. CDR3 DNA: TGTGCCAGCAGCTTTGAAGGCGGGGCGCGTCACTTT. Translation: CASSFEGGARHF.

V usage is TRBV18 and J usage is TRBJ2-2, with D possibly TRBD1 on 5 matching bases. Germline CDR1 is KGHSH and CDR2 is LQKENI. The V gene lost 3 bases and the J gene lost 1 base, with 6 bases spanning the gap. The CDR3 loop spans 14 amino acids. CDR3 sequence: CASSPDRNTGELFF. DNA of the CDR3: TGTGCCAGCTCACCCGACAGGAACACCGGGGAGCTGTTTTTT.

The genes are TRBV19 and TRBJ2-4; 7 bases fit TRBD2. The CDR3 consists of 15 residues. V dropped 3 bases and J dropped 8; count of bases not matched to a gene: 10. Germline V lookup: CDR1 LNHDA, CDR2 SQIVND (reference sequence). This CDR3 reads CASSINYGGRHIQYF. The CDR3 coding sequence is TGTGCCAGTAGTATCAATTACGGGGGGAGGCACATTCAGTACTTC.

This clone was detected once. The chain is built from TRBV6-6 and TRBJ1-5, with D unresolved. This CDR3 comprises 15 residues. With 2 bases removed from V and 6 bases from J, the gap between germline ends came to 14 bases. The germline V gene encodes CDR1 MNHNY and CDR2 SVGAGI (reference sequence). The CDR3 DNA sequence: TGTGCCAGCAGTTACACTACGAGTGGAGGTCAGCCCCAGCATTTT. It specifies CASSYTTSGGQPQHF.

The gene calls are TRBV21-1 and TRBJ2-3; the table's D call of TRBD2 was not tested on the DNA. TRBV21-1 is annotated as a pseudogene. The CDR3 extends over 20 amino acids. The CDR3 sequence: CASSTRRGGGRTSAPDTQYF. In nucleotides, the CDR3 is TGTGCCAGCAGCACAAGGAGGGGAGGGGGGAGGACTAGCGCCCCAGATACGCAGTATTTT.

This clone was seen just once. J is TRBJ1-1 and V is TRBV9; D possibly corresponds to TRBD1 (5 bases). Looked up from germline, CDR1 is SGDLS and CDR2 is YYNGEE. This CDR3 contains 14 residues. V lost 4 bases, J lost 4 bases, and 14 bases lay in between. CDR3 protein: CASSPQGWATEAFF. The CDR3 nucleotides are TGTGCCAGCAGCCCCCAGGGTTGGGCCACTGAAGCTTTCTTT.

This clone was counted between two and nine times. The chain joins TRBV19 to TRBJ1-6, with D perhaps matching TRBD1 (6 bases). With 7 bases removed from V and 6 bases from J, the gap between germline ends came to 13 bases. Germline V gene lookup returns CDR1 LNHDA and CDR2 SQIVND (reference sequence). The CDR3 contains 14 residues. CDR3 nucleotides: TGTGCCAGTAACCCGACAGGACTTAATTCACCCCTCCACTTT. It translates to CASNPTGLNSPLHF.

For this clone: Other nucleotide sequences from this sample produce the same CDR3. The CDR3 region has the DNA TGTGCCAGCAGTTACCCGGGAACAGATACGCAGTATTTT. It translates to CASSYPGTDTQYF. The genes are TRBV6-5 and TRBJ2-3, with D possibly matching TRBD2 (5 bases). CDR3 size: 13 residues. Trimming left V 2 bases short and J 3 bases short, with 6 bases between. From germline, CDR1 is MNHEY and CDR2 SVGAGI.

A remark on this clone: A junction end diverges from the germline sequence, so it may reflect a read error. J is TRBJ2-5 and V is TRBV7-7; 10 bases map to TRBD1. The CDR3 sequence is 14 residues long. Germline V gene data show CDR1 as SSHAT and CDR2 as FNYEAQ (reference sequence). The CDR3 DNA follows: TGTGCTAGCAGCTCCGGGACAGGGGCGACCTTGCAGTACTTC. Translation: CASSSGTGATLQYF.

The rearrangement uses TRBV9 and TRBJ2-3; D perhaps matches TRBD1 (6 bases). Germline CDR1 and CDR2: SGDLS and YYNGEE. The V gene lost 0 bases and the J gene lost 2 bases, with 10 bases spanning the gap. This CDR3 is built from 15 residues. This CDR3 reads CASSVGTAHTDTQYF. In nucleotides, the CDR3 is TGTGCCAGCAGCGTAGGGACAGCTCACACAGATACGCAGTATTTT.

The chain's CDR3 is CASSYGTFYEQYF. The CDR3 DNA follows: TGTGCCAGCAGTTACGGGACTTTCTACGAGCAGTACTTC. The chain uses TRBV6-5 and TRBJ2-5, with a weak D call TRBD2 (6 bases). The J call is uncertain, as TRBJ2-7 better fits the DNA end. Germline CDR1 is MNHEY and CDR2 is SVGAGI. This CDR3 has 13 amino acids.

The V and J genes are TRBV5-4 and TRBJ2-3, with D maybe TRBD1 (6 bases). The germline CDR1 and CDR2 sequences are SGHNT and YYREEE (reference sequence). V lost 0 bases to trimming and J lost 4 bases, with 9 bases between them. CDR3 length: 14 amino acids. As DNA, the CDR3 is TGTGCCAGCAGCTTGGGACAGGCGGCAGATACGCAGTATTTT. The encoded protein is CASSLGQAADTQYF.

The V gene is TRBV9, the J gene TRBJ2-3; D is ambiguous. This CDR3 has 14 residues. CDR1 SGDLS and CDR2 YYNGEE come from the germline V gene. V lost 1 base and J lost 1, with 7 bases in between. CDR3 in amino acids: CASSVNSRTDTQYF. CDR3 DNA: TGTGCCAGCAGCGTAAATAGCCGCACAGATACGCAGTATTTT.

As concerns this clone: Mismatch with germline at one junction end may stem from a read error. At the DNA level, this CDR3 is encoded by other sequences in the same sample as well. J is TRBJ2-7 and V is TRBV5-4; perhaps D is TRBD1 or TRBD2 (9 bases each). The CDR3 has 17 amino acids. The germline V gene has CDR1 SGHNT and CDR2 YYREEE (reference sequence). This chain's CDR3 is CASSLQGALAGRLEQYF. The CDR3 DNA sequence: TGTGCCAGCAGCTTACAGGGGGCTCTAGCGGGGAGGCTCGAGCAATACTTC. The whole variable domain, filled in from reference TRBV5-4 and TRBJ2-7, reads ETGVTQSPTHLIKTRGQQVTLRCSSQSGHNTVSWYQQALGQGPQFIFQYYREEENGRGNFPPRFSGLQFPNYSSELNVNALELDDSALYLCASSLQGALAGRLEQYFGPGTRLTVT.

This chain joins TRBV12-5 and TRBJ1-3; TRBD1 might be the D (6 bases). Per germline, CDR1 LGHNT and CDR2 FRNRAP. The CDR3 has 15 residues. V shed 7 bases and J shed 4 bases, with 17 bases lying between them. CDR3 amino acids: CASAPSGGAGNTIYF. The CDR3 nucleotides are TGTGCTAGTGCCCCGTCGGGGGGCGCCGGAAACACCATATATTTT.

The chain employs TRBV5-5 and TRBJ2-2, with D possibly matching TRBD2 (6 bases). Trimming left V 4 bases short and J 7 bases short, with 17 bases between. The CDR3 covers 15 residues. Germline CDR1 reads SGHKS; CDR2 reads YYEKEE (reference sequence). CDR3: CASSLNSGVGGELFF. The CDR3 nucleotides read TGTGCCAGCAGCCTCAACTCGGGGGTTGGCGGGGAGCTGTTTTTT.

The chain has TRBV12-5 and TRBJ2-1; TRBD2 agrees at 11 bases. CDR1 LGHNT and CDR2 FRNRAP come from the germline V gene. CDR3 length equals 17 residues. J was trimmed by 6 bases and V by 1 base; bases with no gene match: 8. DNA of the CDR3: TGTGCTAGTGGTTTGGCGACCATAGCGGGGGGGATCAATGAGCAGTTCTTC. This sequence encodes CASGLATIAGGINEQFF.

Here the CDR3 DNA reads TGTGCCATCTCAGGGGCAGACTCTAGCACAGATACGCAGTATTTT. It yields the protein CAISGADSSTDTQYF. The chain joins TRBV10-3 to TRBJ2-3, with D possibly TRBD1 on 6 matching bases. Per the germline V gene, CDR1 is ENHRY and CDR2 is SYGVKD. Trimming cost V 8 bases and J 0 bases, with 15 bases left between them. The CDR3 loop spans 15 amino acids.

The rearrangement uses TRBV21-1 and TRBJ2-7; TRBD1, the table's D call, lacks a check against the DNA. TRBV21-1 is marked as a pseudogene. The CDR3 runs 14 residues. DNA of the CDR3: TGTGCCAGCAGCACTCGTTGGCAGATATACGAGCAGTACTTC. Its protein product is CASSTRWQIYEQYF.

About this clone: Distinct nucleotide sequences in the sample also encode this CDR3. The rearrangement uses TRBV5-1 and TRBJ1-2, with D unclear. V shed 0 bases and J shed 2 bases, with 11 bases lying between them. The germline V gene has CDR1 SGHRS and CDR2 YFSETQ. CDR3 size: 15 residues. CDR3 residues: CASSLGGSQNYGYTF. CDR3 nucleotides: TGCGCCAGCAGCTTGGGTGGGAGTCAAAACTATGGCTACACCTTC.